These 3 T cell receptor beta chains came from one sample sequenced in a study of CD4 T cells in relation to SARS-CoV-2 and coronaviruses. Their antigen targets remain unknown. Unexposed donor CD4+ T cells date from about 2011-2018, before the COVID-19 pandemic. CD4+ T cells were isolated from the cells after 10 days of culture. TCRdb keeps only in-frame clones here, not all; method: immunoSEQ multiplex PCR. The profile covers some 20,000 clones, with roughly 76% appearing a single time and roughly 15% taken by the ten largest. Sequenced material: CD4+ T cells from PBMCs, cultured in vitro. Receptors originate from a human donor in good health.

This clone showed up just once. The CDR3 DNA follows: TGTGCCACCCGAGGGTCCTGGTTAGCGGAGACACCCTACAATGAGCAGTTCTTC. Protein: CATRGSWLAETPYNEQFF. The rearrangement uses TRBV5-3 and TRBJ2-1, with D perhaps TRBD2 (6 bases). TRBV5-3 is identified as an open reading frame with a role that is uncertain. The length of the CDR3 is 18 residues. V shed 9 bases and J shed 2 bases, with 27 bases lying between them.

This clone has more than one count but fewer than ten. The V and J genes are TRBV9 and TRBJ2-7; perhaps TRBD2 as D (5 bases). V lost 0 bases to trimming and J lost 6 bases, with 16 bases between them. The germline V gene encodes CDR1 SGDLS and CDR2 YYNGEE. The CDR3 extends over 15 amino acids. The CDR3 region is CASSVGLAAGGEQYF. The CDR3 DNA reads TGTGCCAGCAGCGTAGGTCTCGCCGCAGGAGGCGAGCAGTACTTC.

This rearrangement joins TRBV19 to TRBJ2-3, with 13 bases fitting TRBD2. CDR1 is LNHDA and CDR2 is SQIVND in the germline V gene (reference sequence). After removal of 4 bases from V and 6 bases from J, the junction contained 7 bases not matched to a gene. The CDR3 loop spans 16 amino acids. The CDR3 protein is CASSRTSGGALDTQYF. The CDR3 region has the DNA TGTGCCAGTAGTAGAACTAGCGGGGGGGCACTCGATACGCAGTATTTT.